This record looks at one TCR beta chain sequence and its context. The antigen is undetermined. The sample comes from a study of T-cell memory formation after mild COVID-19. Study findings and constraints: Among CD4+ contracting clones, most were CM and EM, and CD8+ ones EMRA.

V was cut by 9 bases and J by 11 bases, with 27 bases left in between. CDR3 length: 15 amino acids. CDR1 is KGHDR, CDR2 SFDVKD, per germline. TCRdb re-called the 5' RACE reads with MiXCR, one entry per CDR3 protein. The sample contains tens of thousands of distinct CDR3 sequences, 13% of which appear only once. The sample consisted of PBMCs or a T cell subset sorted from them (not recorded which). The clonotype originates from an adult woman who had mild COVID-19 (a few samples of this study predate the infection). Cell type and time point are not known. The rearrangement links TRBV24-1 to TRBJ1-1; D is possibly TRBD1 (5 bases). The DNA of the CDR3 is TGTGCCACCGGCGAAGGGGACGAATCCCTGAATGGGGCTTTCTTT. This gives the protein CATGEGDESLNGAFF.